This T cell receptor beta chain appears in the sequencing data of a study of shared clonotypes between healthy human individuals. Study-wide results and limits: Larger estimated richness was generally recorded for naive subsets relative to memory subsets. For sorted subsets, rarefaction showed incomplete sequencing despite large depth.

Note on this clone: Its antigen is as yet unknown.

The genomic DNA of each subset was split evenly across several immunoSEQ plates. Here immunoSEQ multiplex PCR was the method, and the copy in TCRdb shows in-frame clones only, minus some. The sample has millions of clones, roughly 92% seen once. V lost 4 bases and J 1 base, leaving 9 bases between the germline ends. Per the germline V gene, CDR1 is MRHNA and CDR2 is SNTAGT. This CDR3 has 14 residues. The sequence derives from a man between 18 and 35 years old in good health. Source material: naive CD4+ T cells sorted from blood. Specified subset: CD45RA+ positively selected. The J gene is TRBJ2-3, the V gene TRBV6-4, with a tentative D call TRBD2 (6 bases). The CDR3 region is CASSAGGGTDTQYF. In nucleotides, the CDR3 is TGTGCCAGCAGTGCCGGCGGGGGCACAGATACGCAGTATTTT.